These 32 T cell receptor beta chains came from one sample sequenced in a study of response to subunit inactivated influenza vaccine. TCRdb re-analysed the RT-PCR reads in MiXCR, keeping a single row per CDR3 protein. The data show some 600,000 distinct CDR3 sequences, 13% to 15% seen once. Specimen: PBMCs from blood, collected 14 to 15 days before vaccination. These receptors originate from a man aged 50 to 59 who received an inactivated influenza vaccine.

CDR3 loop: CASSPTREVGYEQYF. CDR3 bases: TGTGCCAGCAGTCCGACGCGGGAGGTCGGCTACGAGCAGTACTTC. The chain has TRBV6-1 and TRBJ2-7, with 8 positions matching TRBD2. V lost 5 bases and J lost 3; bases outside the gene matches: 9. The CDR3 totals 15 residues. Germline CDR1 is MNHNS and CDR2 is SASEGT.

The chain couples TRBV4-3 to TRBJ2-1; the D gene is possibly TRBD2 (6 bases). The CDR3 runs to 15 residues. Per the germline V gene, CDR1 is LGHNA and CDR2 is YSLEER. The V gene lost 0 bases and the J gene lost 12 bases, with 18 bases spanning the gap. The CDR3 is CASSQDPSSARGQFF. The CDR3 DNA is TGCGCCAGCAGCCAAGATCCCTCTAGCGCAAGGGGGCAGTTCTTC.

J is TRBJ2-5 and V is TRBV20-1; the D call may be TRBD1 or TRBD2 (6 bases each). Germline assignment: CDR1 DFQATT and CDR2 SNEGSKA (reference sequence). The length of the CDR3 is 16 residues. The V end lost 5 bases, the J end lost 4 bases, and 23 bases lay between the germline ends. CDR3 residues: CSAPSGGGREGETQYF. DNA of the CDR3: TGCAGTGCTCCCTCCGGGGGCGGGCGAGAGGGAGAGACCCAGTACTTC.

This clonotype was counted many times. The rearrangement joins TRBV7-2 to TRBJ2-1, with no clear D. The V gene's germline CDR1 is SGHTA and CDR2 FQGNSA. V lost 3 bases, J lost 0 bases, and 6 bases lay in between. This CDR3 is 14 amino acids long. CDR3 bases: TGTGCCAGCAGCTTTAGGAGCTCCTACAATGAGCAGTTCTTC. It is translated as CASSFRSSYNEQFF.

This clonotype was seen a handful of times. The gene calls are TRBV11-2 and TRBJ1-1; maybe TRBD1 (6 bases). V was pared by 5 bases and J by 6 bases, with 16 bases between. Germline CDR1 SGHAT, CDR2 FQNNGV. The CDR3 is 14 amino acids. The CDR3 bases are TGTGCCAGCAGCACCCGGACCGGGGGCCCTGAAGCTTTCTTT. Its translation: CASSTRTGGPEAFF.

This clonotype appeared many times. The rearrangement links TRBV20-1 to TRBJ2-5, with 12 bases matching TRBD2. The CDR3 contains 15 residues. After removal of 5 bases from V and 4 bases from J, the junction contained 8 bases not matched to a gene. The germline V gene encodes CDR1 DFQATT and CDR2 SNEGSKA (reference sequence). The CDR3 DNA follows: TGCAGTGCTGGGGGGGCTAGCGGGAGGGCAGAGACCCAGTACTTC. Protein product: CSAGGASGRAETQYF.

V gene TRBV2 combines with J gene TRBJ2-2; 7 positions match TRBD2. Germline-derived CDR1 and CDR2 are SNHLY and FYNNEI. J lost 5 bases, V lost 5 bases, and 11 bases had no gene match. The CDR3 is 16 residues long. The CDR3 region has the DNA TGTGCCAGCAGTTACCTAGGGGAGGGGTTAACCGGGGAGCTGTTTTTT. It yields the protein CASSYLGEGLTGELFF.

The V call is TRBV11-2, the J call TRBJ2-5; 7 bases fit TRBD1. The V gene end was trimmed by 5 bases and the J gene end by 0 bases; junction bases not matched to a gene: 3. This CDR3 is built from 14 residues. Looked up from germline, CDR1 is SGHAT and CDR2 is FQNNGV. The CDR3 protein is CASSVGTDQETQYF. The DNA of the CDR3 is TGTGCCAGCAGCGTTGGGACAGACCAAGAGACCCAGTACTTC. Using reference TRBV11-2 and TRBJ2-5 for the parts outside the CDR3, the full variable domain is EAGVAQSPRYKIIEKRQSVAFWCNPISGHATLYWYQQILGQGPKLLIQFQNNGVVDDSQLPKDRFSAERLKGVDSTLKIQPAKLEDSAVYLCASSVGTDQETQYFGPGTRLLVL.

As concerns this clonotype: At one end, the junction sequence differs from germline, possibly due to a read error. The CDR3 reads CASSYEIAVQGSGELFF. CDR3 coding DNA: TGTGCTAGCAGCTACGAGATCGCCGTCCAGGGTTCCGGGGAGCTGTTTTTT. This chain connects TRBV7-7 to TRBJ2-2; D is possibly TRBD1 (5 bases). The germline V gene has CDR1 SSHAT and CDR2 FNYEAQ (reference sequence). The CDR3 totals 17 residues. The full variable domain, rest sourced from reference TRBV7-7 and TRBJ2-2, is GAGVSQSPRYKVTKRGQDVTLRCDPISSHATLYWYQQALGQGPEFLTYFNYEAQPDKSGLPSDRFSAERPEGSISTLTIQRTEQRDSAMYRCASSYEIAVQGSGELFFGEGSRLTVL.

The table lists this clonotype with a few counts. Written as DNA, the CDR3 is TGTGCCAGCAGCCAAACCGGACAGTTTGCCGGGCGAAATTCACCCCTCCACTTT. This encodes CASSQTGQFAGRNSPLHF. The chain couples TRBV6-2 or TRBV6-3 to TRBJ1-6; possibly TRBD1 for D (6 bases). Between the trimmed V and J ends, which lost 6 bases and 7 bases, there was a span of 25 bases. Per germline, CDR1 MNHEY and CDR2 SVGEGT. The CDR3 totals 18 residues.

The J gene is TRBJ2-3, the V gene TRBV19; possible D gene TRBD2, 6 bases. The CDR3 consists of 14 residues. V was trimmed by 5 bases and J by 5 bases, leaving 14 bases between them. In germline, CDR1 is LNHDA, CDR2 SQIVND (reference sequence). The CDR3 here is CASSYTAGQDTQYF. In DNA, the CDR3 is TGTGCCAGTAGTTACACAGCGGGTCAAGATACGCAGTATTTT.

This clonotype appeared a few times. J is TRBJ1-4 and V is TRBV3-1; no firm D call. CDR3 length equals 15 residues. The germline V gene has CDR1 LGHDT and CDR2 YNNKEL (reference sequence). The V and J ends lost 3 bases and 4 bases respectively, with 12 bases between them. The CDR3 spells CASSQKADVNEKLFF. CDR3 nucleotides: TGTGCCAGCAGCCAGAAGGCGGATGTTAATGAAAAACTGTTTTTT. The variable domain in full, completed from reference TRBV3-1 and TRBJ1-4, reads DTAVSQTPKYLVTQMGNDKSIKCEQNLGHDTMYWYKQDSKKFLKIMFSYNNKELIINETVPNRFSPKSPDKAHLNLHINSLELGDSAVYFCASSQKADVNEKLFFGSGTQLSVL.

CDR3 sequence reads: CSAPGQEATEAFF. CDR3 DNA: TGCAGTGCTCCGGGACAGGAGGCTACTGAAGCTTTCTTT. The V and J genes are TRBV20-1 and TRBJ1-1; 8 bases fit TRBD1. Per germline, CDR1 DFQATT and CDR2 SNEGSKA (reference sequence). The CDR3 extends over 13 amino acids. V lost 5 bases and J lost 5; bases outside the gene matches: 7.

This clonotype was found a few times. The chain joins TRBV7-3 to TRBJ1-1, with a weak D call TRBD1 (5 bases). This CDR3 contains 12 residues. V was clipped by 3 bases and J by 11 bases, with 13 bases between them. Germline values: CDR1 SGHTA, CDR2 FQGTGA. The CDR3 loop reads CASSLPGGKAFF. The CDR3 bases are TGTGCCAGCAGCTTGCCCGGGGGGAAGGCTTTCTTT.

This clonotype was counted between two and nine times. The chain uses TRBV12-3 or TRBV12-4 and TRBJ2-3; 8 bases are shared with TRBD2. V was pared by 3 bases and J by 5 bases, with 4 bases of the junction left unmatched. The CDR3 covers 14 residues. The CDR3 DNA is TGTGCCAGCAGTTTGAGTCTAGCGGGAGATACGCAGTATTTT. Translation: CASSLSLAGDTQYF.

This clonotype has just a few counts. The V gene is TRBV2, the J gene TRBJ1-4, with a possible D match to TRBD1 (6 bases). From germline, CDR1 is SNHLY and CDR2 FYNNEI. The CDR3 is 15 residues long. Trimming cost V 5 bases and J 4 bases, with 14 bases left between them. CDR3 bases: TGTGCCAGCAGTCCTCTGACAGGCCATAATGAAAAACTGTTTTTT. Its protein is CASSPLTGHNEKLFF.

The chain recombines TRBV24-1 with TRBJ2-5; D may be TRBD1 or TRBD2 (5 bases each). The CDR3 sequence is 12 residues long. Trimming pared 4 bases from V and 4 bases from J, leaving 6 bases between. Germline-derived CDR1 and CDR2 are KGHDR and SFDVKD. This chain's CDR3 is CATSERGETQYF. CDR3 in DNA: TGTGCCACCAGTGAGAGGGGAGAGACCCAGTACTTC.

This clonotype came up many times. The chain is built from TRBV7-9 and TRBJ1-2, with D tentatively TRBD1 (5 bases). This CDR3 is built from 16 residues. Trimming removed 5 bases from V and 3 bases from J, with 19 bases in between. Per the germline V gene, CDR1 is SEHNR and CDR2 is FQNEAQ (reference sequence). CDR3 bases: TGTGCCAGCAGCCAAACCTCGGGGGGGTACTACTATGGCTACACCTTC. Encoded protein: CASSQTSGGYYYGYTF.

V gene TRBV6-2 or TRBV6-3 combines with J gene TRBJ2-7; TRBD2 aligns across 15 bases. Germline lookup yields CDR1 MNHEY and CDR2 SVGEGT. With V trimmed by 6 bases and J by 0 bases, 6 bases remained unmatched. CDR3 length equals 17 residues. The CDR3 is CASRSGTSGGSSYEQYF. In DNA form, the CDR3 reads TGTGCCAGCAGATCCGGGACTAGCGGGGGGAGCTCCTACGAGCAGTACTTC.

V gene TRBV12-3 or TRBV12-4 combines with J gene TRBJ2-5; D unclear. Trimming pared 0 bases from V and 1 base from J, leaving 6 bases between. CDR3 length equals 14 residues. This CDR3 reads CASSLALTQETQYF. The CDR3, as DNA: TGTGCCAGCAGTTTAGCTTTGACCCAAGAGACCCAGTACTTC.

The rearrangement uses TRBV7-9 and TRBJ2-1; TRBD2 matches at 7 bases. Germline loops: CDR1 SEHNR, CDR2 FQNEAQ (reference sequence). The CDR3 covers 15 residues. V lost 5 bases, J lost 5 bases, and 9 bases stayed unmatched. The CDR3 protein is CASSPLGGSHNEQFF. CDR3 in DNA: TGTGCCAGCAGCCCCCTTGGCGGGAGTCACAATGAGCAGTTCTTC.

This clonotype was seen more than once but under ten times. The chain couples TRBV6-2 or TRBV6-3 to TRBJ1-2; no reliable D call. In germline, CDR1 is MNHEY, CDR2 SVGEGT. The CDR3 sequence is 14 residues long. Trimming removed 7 bases at V and 10 bases at J, with 22 bases between. CDR3 bases: TGTGCCAGCACCTTAACGGGAGCCCTTCAGATCTACACCTTC. Translation: CASTLTGALQIYTF.

The chain is built from TRBV6-2 or TRBV6-3 and TRBJ2-2; 8 nucleotides agree with TRBD1. Germline V gene data show CDR1 as MNHEY and CDR2 as SVGEGT. V lost 6 bases, J lost 7 bases, and 10 bases stayed unmatched. CDR3 length equals 15 residues. As DNA, the CDR3 is TGTGCCAGCAGAGCCGGACAGGGTCTCTTCGGGGAGCTGTTTTTT. Its protein is CASRAGQGLFGELFF.

This clonotype was seen a handful of times. The CDR3 protein is CASSQGQGVLAKNIQYF. The DNA of the CDR3 is TGTGCCAGCAGCCAGGGACAGGGGGTCCTAGCCAAAAACATTCAGTACTTC. This chain joins TRBV14 and TRBJ2-4; TRBD1 matches 11 bases. CDR3 length: 17 amino acids. Germline-derived CDR1 and CDR2 are SGHDN and FVKESK. Unmatched junction bases numbered 4, after V lost 3 bases and J lost 0 bases.

This clonotype was recorded many times. The rearrangement links TRBV28 to TRBJ2-2; D is possibly TRBD2 (6 bases). This CDR3 has 17 amino acids. Germline assignment: CDR1 MDHEN and CDR2 SYDVKM. The V gene lost 5 bases and the J gene lost 5 bases, with 21 bases spanning the gap. This chain's CDR3 is CASSPLAIAEGTGELFF. DNA of the CDR3: TGTGCCAGCAGTCCCCTCGCGATCGCGGAGGGAACCGGGGAGCTGTTTTTT. The complete variable domain, with remaining parts taken from reference TRBV28 and TRBJ2-2, reads DVKVTQSSRYLVKRTGEKVFLECVQDMDHENMFWYRQDPGLGLRLIYFSYDVKMKEKGDIPEGYSVSREKKERFSLILESASTNQTSMYLCASSPLAIAEGTGELFFGEGSRLTVL.

This chain connects TRBV2 to TRBJ2-1; a weak D match, TRBD2 (6 bases). The germline gives CDR1 SNHLY, CDR2 FYNNEI. Trimming cost V 5 bases and J 0 bases, with 14 bases left between them. The CDR3 is made up of 16 amino acids. The CDR3 protein is CASSWGLRLSYNEQFF. DNA for the CDR3: TGTGCCAGCAGTTGGGGACTTCGACTCTCCTACAATGAGCAGTTCTTC. The whole variable domain, filled in from reference TRBV2 and TRBJ2-1, reads EPEVTQTPSHQVTQMGQEVILRCVPISNHLYFYWYRQILGQKVEFLVSFYNNEISEKSEIFDDQFSVERPDGSNFTLKIRSTKLEDSAMYFCASSWGLRLSYNEQFFGPGTRLTVL.

This clonotype was picked up a small number of times. J is TRBJ1-1 and V is TRBV10-3; 10 bases line up with TRBD1. The CDR3 is 15 amino acids. The V segment lost 3 bases and the J segment 6 bases; nucleotides outside the gene matches: 7. The germline V gene has CDR1 ENHRY and CDR2 SYGVKD. DNA of the CDR3: TGTGCCATCAGTGATACCGGGACAGGGGCTCCTGAAGCTTTCTTT. It specifies CAISDTGTGAPEAFF.

This clonotype has only a few counts. The chain employs TRBV14 and TRBJ1-6, with D perhaps TRBD1 (5 bases). This CDR3 is 15 amino acids long. V lost 5 bases, J lost 8 bases, and 16 bases lay in between. Germline V lookup: CDR1 SGHDN, CDR2 FVKESK. CDR3 DNA sequence: TGTGCCAGCAGCAAGGGACCGCAAATCGATTCACCCCTCCACTTT. Its translation: CASSKGPQIDSPLHF.

This clonotype came up many times. The chain employs TRBV4-2 and TRBJ1-1; TRBD1 aligns across 9 bases. Trimming took 3 bases from V and 4 from J; bases not matched to a gene: 18. The CDR3 length is 19 residues. CDR1 is LGHNA and CDR2 is YNFKEQ in the germline V gene. CDR3 sequence (DNA): TGTGCCAGCAGCCATTGGGCCCGGGGGACAGGGATCCTGACCACTGAAGCTTTCTTT. Encoded protein: CASSHWARGTGILTTEAFF.

This clonotype appeared a few times. This chain links TRBV20-1 with TRBJ2-7; D ambiguous. Germline CDR1 DFQATT, CDR2 SNEGSKA (reference sequence). Trimming removed 3 bases from V and 6 bases from J, with 24 bases in between. There are 16 residues in the CDR3. CDR3 coding DNA: TGCAGTGCTAGGCTCGCGGCAGCTCAACCTGCCCTCGAGCAGTACTTC. Protein sequence: CSARLAAAQPALEQYF.

The CDR3 protein is CASSYGGPLRSPLHF. CDR3 DNA sequence: TGTGCCAGCAGTTACGGGGGCCCATTAAGGTCACCCCTCCACTTT. V usage is TRBV6-5 and J usage is TRBJ1-6; a weak D match, TRBD1 (6 bases). The CDR3 is 15 amino acids. Germline CDR1 MNHEY, CDR2 SVGAGI. V was clipped by 2 bases and J by 10 bases, with 15 bases between them.

The sample holds a few counts of this clonotype. The CDR3 DNA follows: TGTGCCACCAGTGATTCCCCCCGGGGCGGAGACGAGCAGTACTTC. Its protein product is CATSDSPRGGDEQYF. The rearrangement uses TRBV24-1 and TRBJ2-7; either TRBD1 or TRBD2 may fit D (5 bases each). V was pared by 2 bases and J by 5 bases, with 15 bases between. Germline CDR1 is KGHDR and CDR2 is SFDVKD. The CDR3 runs 15 residues.